Listed below are T cell receptor beta chains from one sample, sequenced in a study of cytomegalovirus exposure and HLA in healthy donors. Sequencing was performed with immunoSEQ multiplex PCR; in TCRdb, only in-frame clones are kept and a portion is missing. The sample carries roughly 66,000 clones, about four fifths recorded once. Sequenced input: PBMCs. The receptors derive from a young man in good health and CMV-seropositive. The CDR3 runs from the conserved cysteine through the conserved F or W. The D gene is left open where the match is weak. Clone size is shown for a subset of rows, as once, few, many or a class of expanded clone.

v_gene,d_gene,j_gene,abundance,len,CDR3aa,CDR3nt
TRBV18,TRBD1,TRBJ2-5,NA,13,CASSRTDRDPQYF,TGTGCCAGCTCACGAACGGACAGGGATCCCCAGTACTTC
TRBV2,TRBD2,TRBJ2-5,NA,17,CASRAVGLAGLRETQYF,TGTGCCAGCAGGGCAGTAGGACTAGCGGGATTACGGGAGACCCAGTACTTC
TRBV9,TRBD1,TRBJ1-2,NA,12,CASSLGQGGYTF,TGTGCCAGCAGTTTGGGACAGGGTGGCTACACCTTC
TRBV27,NA,TRBJ1-5,NA,14,CASQQGGSNQPQHF,TGTGCCAGCCAACAGGGTGGCAGCAATCAGCCCCAGCATTTT
TRBV7-9,NA,TRBJ1-1,NA,14,CASSLAGANTEAFF,TGTGCCAGCAGCTTAGCGGGGGCGAACACTGAAGCTTTCTTT
TRBV6-5,TRBD2,TRBJ2-7,NA,14,CASSREGLAAEQYF,TGTGCCAGCAGCAGAGAAGGACTAGCGGCAGAGCAGTACTTC
TRBV30,NA,TRBJ1-1,NA,14,CAWSLPGQNTEAFF,TGTGCCTGGAGTCTTCCTGGGCAGAACACTGAAGCTTTCTTT
TRBV30,TRBD2,TRBJ2-7,NA,15,CAWSVPGTTGYEQYF,TGTGCCTGGAGTGTACCCGGGACTACGGGATACGAGCAGTACTTC
TRBV29-1,TRBD2,TRBJ2-1,NA,17,CSVEGLAGLKVMNEQFF,TGCAGCGTTGAGGGACTAGCGGGTCTTAAGGTTATGAATGAGCAGTTCTTC
TRBV14,TRBD1,TRBJ1-4,NA,14,CASRGQEFSEKLFF,TGTGCCAGCAGGGGACAGGAATTCAGTGAAAAACTGTTTTTT
TRBV6-6,NA,TRBJ1-1,many,13,CASTPQGRTEAFF,TGTGCCAGCACACCCCAGGGTAGGACTGAAGCTTTCTTT
TRBV11-2,NA,TRBJ1-1,NA,14,CASSPRVLGTEAFF,TGTGCCAGCAGCCCCCGGGTCTTGGGTACTGAAGCTTTCTTT
TRBV4-1,TRBD2,TRBJ2-1,NA,17,CASSQGTSGRLVNEQFF,TGCGCCAGCAGCCAAGGGACTAGCGGGCGACTCGTGAATGAGCAGTTCTTC
TRBV4-1,NA,TRBJ2-3,NA,16,CASSQEESSSTDTQYF,TGCGCCAGCAGCCAAGAAGAGTCCTCTAGCACAGATACGCAGTATTTT
TRBV6-6,TRBD1,TRBJ1-1,NA,15,CASSYRIGDSVEAFF,TGTGCCAGCAGTTATCGTATCGGGGACAGCGTCGAAGCTTTCTTT
TRBV19,NA,TRBJ1-2,NA,14,CASSITDRNYGYTF,TGTGCCAGTAGTATTACCGACAGAAACTATGGCTACACCTTC
TRBV25-1,NA,TRBJ1-1,NA,13,CASGWMAGTEAFF,TGTGCCAGCGGGTGGATGGCGGGCACTGAAGCTTTCTTT
TRBV7-9,NA,TRBJ1-2,NA,14,CASSRDGTPNGYTF,TGTGCCAGCAGCCGAGACGGGACACCGAATGGCTACACCTTC
TRBV25-1,NA,TRBJ2-3,NA,14,CASSGAGAIDTQYF,TGTGCCAGCAGTGGGGCGGGGGCGATAGATACGCAGTATTTT
TRBV29-1,TRBD1,TRBJ1-2,NA,15,CSVEETRTGRGGYTF,TGCAGCGTTGAAGAGACCCGGACAGGTAGAGGAGGCTACACCTTC
TRBV29-1,NA,TRBJ1-3,NA,12,CSAWTAGNTIYF,TGCAGCGCTTGGACAGCTGGAAACACCATATATTTT
TRBV29-1,TRBD1,TRBJ1-2,NA,14,CSAGQGFSNYGYTF,TGCAGCGCGGGACAGGGATTCTCTAACTATGGCTACACCTTC
TRBV15,TRBD1,TRBJ2-1,NA,13,CATSSDRGREQFF,TGTGCCACCAGCTCCGACAGGGGGCGAGAGCAGTTCTTC
TRBV28,NA,TRBJ1-5,NA,12,CASTSLDQPQHF,TGTGCCAGCACCTCCCTTGATCAGCCCCAGCATTTT
TRBV11-3,NA,TRBJ2-2,NA,12,CASREVTGELFF,TGTGCCAGCAGGGAGGTCACCGGGGAGCTGTTTTTT
TRBV6-5,NA,TRBJ2-5,NA,12,CASRTSQETQYF,TGTGCCAGCAGAACTAGCCAAGAGACCCAGTACTTC
TRBV7-3,NA,TRBJ2-5,few,16,CASSRRGAGILETQYF,TGTGCCAGCAGCCGACGCGGGGCCGGGATACTAGAGACCCAGTACTTC
TRBV4-1,TRBD2,TRBJ2-3,NA,19,CASSQNPNFGGGATDTQYF,TGCGCCAGCAGCCAAAACCCGAACTTCGGGGGAGGGGCCACAGATACGCAGTATTTT
TRBV7-6,NA,TRBJ2-5,NA,11,CASSLQETQYF,TGTGCCAGCAGCCTGCAGGAGACCCAGTACTTC
TRBV28,NA,TRBJ2-4,few,15,CASGQRGGAKNIQYF,TGTGCCAGCGGACAGCGGGGAGGGGCCAAAAACATTCAGTACTTC